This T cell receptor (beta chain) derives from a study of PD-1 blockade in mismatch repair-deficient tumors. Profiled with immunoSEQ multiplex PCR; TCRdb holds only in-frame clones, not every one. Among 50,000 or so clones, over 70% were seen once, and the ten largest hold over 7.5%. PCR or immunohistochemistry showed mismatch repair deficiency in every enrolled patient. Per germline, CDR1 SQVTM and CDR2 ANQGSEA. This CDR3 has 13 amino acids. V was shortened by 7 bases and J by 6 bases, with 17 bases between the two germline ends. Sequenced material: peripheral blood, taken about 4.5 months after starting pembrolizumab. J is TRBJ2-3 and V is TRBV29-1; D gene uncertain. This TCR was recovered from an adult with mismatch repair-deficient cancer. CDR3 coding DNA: TGCAGCGCCGAGGACCCAATTCAGGATACGCAGTATTTT. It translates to CSAEDPIQDTQYF.